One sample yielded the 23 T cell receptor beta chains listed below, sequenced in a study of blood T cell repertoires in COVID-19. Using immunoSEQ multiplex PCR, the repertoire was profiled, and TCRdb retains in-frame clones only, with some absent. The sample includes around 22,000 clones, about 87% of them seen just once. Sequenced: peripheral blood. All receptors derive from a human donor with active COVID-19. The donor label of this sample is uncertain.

CDR3 DNA: TGTGCCAGCAGTTTGGAACAGGGACAGCTAGAGACCCAGTACTTC. Its protein is CASSLEQGQLETQYF. This sequence joins TRBV28 and TRBJ2-5, with 7 positions matching TRBD1. Trimming removed 3 bases from V and 4 bases from J; junction bases left unmatched: 8. Germline loops: CDR1 MDHEN, CDR2 SYDVKM. This CDR3 has 15 amino acids.

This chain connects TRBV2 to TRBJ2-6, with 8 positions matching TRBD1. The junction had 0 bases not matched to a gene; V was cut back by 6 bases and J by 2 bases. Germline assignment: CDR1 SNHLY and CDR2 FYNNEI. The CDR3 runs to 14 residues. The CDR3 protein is CASRTGAGANVLTF. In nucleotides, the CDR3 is TGTGCCAGCAGGACAGGGGCTGGGGCCAACGTCCTGACTTTC.

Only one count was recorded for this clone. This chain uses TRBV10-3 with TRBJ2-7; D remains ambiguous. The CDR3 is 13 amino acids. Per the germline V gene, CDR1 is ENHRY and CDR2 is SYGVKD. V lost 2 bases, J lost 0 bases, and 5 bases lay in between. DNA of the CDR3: TGTGCCATCAGTGAGAGCCTCTCCTACGAGCAGTACTTC. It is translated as CAISESLSYEQYF.

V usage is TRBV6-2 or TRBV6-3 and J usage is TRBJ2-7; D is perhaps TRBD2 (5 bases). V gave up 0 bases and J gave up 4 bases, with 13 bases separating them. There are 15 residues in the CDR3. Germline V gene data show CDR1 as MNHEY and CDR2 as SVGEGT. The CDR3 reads CASSYSRGHLYEQYF. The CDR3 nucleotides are TGTGCCAGCAGTTACTCACGAGGGCACCTTTACGAGCAGTACTTC.

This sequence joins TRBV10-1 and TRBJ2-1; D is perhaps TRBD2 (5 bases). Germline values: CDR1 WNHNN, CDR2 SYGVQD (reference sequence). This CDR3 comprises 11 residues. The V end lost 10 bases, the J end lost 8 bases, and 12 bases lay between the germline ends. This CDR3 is CAIETRDEQFF. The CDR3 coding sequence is TGCGCCATCGAAACGAGGGATGAGCAGTTCTTC.

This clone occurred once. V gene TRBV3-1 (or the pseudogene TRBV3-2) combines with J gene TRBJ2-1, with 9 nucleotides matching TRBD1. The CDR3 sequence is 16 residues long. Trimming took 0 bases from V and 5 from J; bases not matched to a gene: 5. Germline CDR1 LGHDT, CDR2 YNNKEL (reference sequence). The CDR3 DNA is TGTGCCAGCAGCCAAGAAAGGGACAGGGAGCACAATGAGCAGTTCTTC. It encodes CASSQERDREHNEQFF.

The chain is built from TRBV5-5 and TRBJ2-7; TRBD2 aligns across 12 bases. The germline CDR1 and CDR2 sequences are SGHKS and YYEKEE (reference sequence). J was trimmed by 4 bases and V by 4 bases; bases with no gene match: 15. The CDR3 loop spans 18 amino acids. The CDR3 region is CASSLGLAGGPKGYEQYF. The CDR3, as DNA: TGTGCCAGCAGCCTCGGTCTAGCGGGAGGGCCGAAGGGGTACGAGCAGTACTTC.

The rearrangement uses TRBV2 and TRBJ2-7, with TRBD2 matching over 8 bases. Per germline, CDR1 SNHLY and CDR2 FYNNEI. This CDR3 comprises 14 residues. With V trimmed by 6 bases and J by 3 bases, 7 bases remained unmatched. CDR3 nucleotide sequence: TGTGCCAGCAGGGCAGTACGGGGGGGCTACGAGCAGTACTTC. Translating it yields CASRAVRGGYEQYF.

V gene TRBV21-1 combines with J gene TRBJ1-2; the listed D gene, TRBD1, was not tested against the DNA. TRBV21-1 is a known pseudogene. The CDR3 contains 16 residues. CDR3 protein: CASSKTATDRGYGYTF. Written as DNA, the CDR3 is TGTGCCAGCAGCAAAACCGCGACGGACAGGGGATATGGCTACACCTTC.

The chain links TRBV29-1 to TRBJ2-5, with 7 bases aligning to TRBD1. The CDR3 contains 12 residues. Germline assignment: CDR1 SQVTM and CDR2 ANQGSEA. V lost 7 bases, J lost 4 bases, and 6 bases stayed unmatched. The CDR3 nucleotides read TGCAGCGAACGGGACAGCGGAGAGACCCAGTACTTC. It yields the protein CSERDSGETQYF.

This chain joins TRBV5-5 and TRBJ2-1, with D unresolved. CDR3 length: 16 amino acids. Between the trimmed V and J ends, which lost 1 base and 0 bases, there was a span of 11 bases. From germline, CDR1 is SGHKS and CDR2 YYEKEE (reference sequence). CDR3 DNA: TGTGCCAGCAGCTTGTTTCCCCGAGGCTCCTACAATGAGCAGTTCTTC. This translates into CASSLFPRGSYNEQFF.

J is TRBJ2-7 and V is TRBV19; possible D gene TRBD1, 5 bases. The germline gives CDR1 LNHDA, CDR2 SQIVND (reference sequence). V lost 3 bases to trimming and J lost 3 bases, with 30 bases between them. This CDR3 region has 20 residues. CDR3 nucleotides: TGTGCCAGTAGTATGGACCCACCTGCCACAGGATACCTCCAGTTCTACGAGCAGTACTTC. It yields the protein CASSMDPPATGYLQFYEQYF.

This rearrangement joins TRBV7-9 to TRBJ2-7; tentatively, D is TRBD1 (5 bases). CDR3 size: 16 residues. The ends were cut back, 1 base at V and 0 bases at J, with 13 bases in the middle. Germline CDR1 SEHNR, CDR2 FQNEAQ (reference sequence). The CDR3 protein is CASSLVGAALSYEQYF. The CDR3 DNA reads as TGTGCCAGCAGCTTAGTTGGGGCCGCCCTCTCCTACGAGCAGTACTTC.

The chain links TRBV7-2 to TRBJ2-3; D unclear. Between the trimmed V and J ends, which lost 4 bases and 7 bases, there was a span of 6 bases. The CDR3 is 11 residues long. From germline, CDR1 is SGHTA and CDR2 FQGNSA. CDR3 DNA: TGTGCCAGCAGCTCTCTTAATACGCAGTATTTT. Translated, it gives CASSSLNTQYF.

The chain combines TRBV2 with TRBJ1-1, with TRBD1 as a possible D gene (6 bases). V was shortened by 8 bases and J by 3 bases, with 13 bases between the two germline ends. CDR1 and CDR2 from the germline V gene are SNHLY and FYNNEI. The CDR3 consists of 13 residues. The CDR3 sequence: CASRIRQDTEAFF. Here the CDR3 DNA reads TGTGCCAGCCGAATCCGACAGGACACTGAAGCTTTCTTT.

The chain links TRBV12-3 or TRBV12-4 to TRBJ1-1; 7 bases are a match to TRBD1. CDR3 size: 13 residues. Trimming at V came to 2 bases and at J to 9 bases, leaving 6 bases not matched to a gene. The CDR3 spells CASSLPPGQKAFF. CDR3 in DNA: TGTGCCAGCAGTTTACCTCCGGGACAGAAAGCTTTCTTT.

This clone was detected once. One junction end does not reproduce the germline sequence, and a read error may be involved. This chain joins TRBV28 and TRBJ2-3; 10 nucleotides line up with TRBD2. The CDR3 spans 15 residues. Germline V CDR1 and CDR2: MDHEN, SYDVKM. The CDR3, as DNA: TGTGCCAGCAGTATACTAGCGGGACTCACAGATACGCGGTATTTT. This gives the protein CASSILAGLTDTRYF.

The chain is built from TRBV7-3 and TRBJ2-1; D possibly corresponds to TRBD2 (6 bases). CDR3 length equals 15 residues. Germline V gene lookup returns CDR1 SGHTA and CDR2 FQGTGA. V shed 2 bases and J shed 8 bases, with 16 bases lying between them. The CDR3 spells CASSLGIGGKDEQFF. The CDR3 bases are TGTGCCAGCAGCTTAGGGATAGGCGGGAAGGATGAGCAGTTCTTC.

The CDR3 loop reads CASSFTGNSPLHF. CDR3 DNA sequence: TGTGCCAGCAGCTTCACGGGTAATTCACCCCTCCACTTT. The rearrangement joins TRBV11-3 to TRBJ1-6; D ambiguous. Trimming left V 3 bases short and J 6 bases short, with 6 bases between. Germline V CDR1 and CDR2: SGHNT, YENEEA. This CDR3 region has 13 residues.

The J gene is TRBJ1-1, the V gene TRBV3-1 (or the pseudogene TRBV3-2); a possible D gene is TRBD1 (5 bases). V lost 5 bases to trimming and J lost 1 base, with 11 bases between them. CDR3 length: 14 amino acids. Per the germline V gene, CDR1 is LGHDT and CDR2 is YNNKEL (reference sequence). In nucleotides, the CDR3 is TGTGCCAGCAGCTTATCTGACAGGAACACTGAAGCTTTCTTT. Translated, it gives CASSLSDRNTEAFF.

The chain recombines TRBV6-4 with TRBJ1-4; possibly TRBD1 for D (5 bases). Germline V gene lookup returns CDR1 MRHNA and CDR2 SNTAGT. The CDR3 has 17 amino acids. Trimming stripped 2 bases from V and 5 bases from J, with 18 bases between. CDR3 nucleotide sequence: TGTGCCAGCAGTGACCGCGGGGGGGGGTTGAAGAATGAAAAACTGTTTTTT. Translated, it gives CASSDRGGGLKNEKLFF.

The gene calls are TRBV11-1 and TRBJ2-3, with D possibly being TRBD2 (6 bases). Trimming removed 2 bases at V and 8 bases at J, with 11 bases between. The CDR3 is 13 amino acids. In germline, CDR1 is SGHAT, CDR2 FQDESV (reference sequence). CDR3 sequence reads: CASSLWEAPTQYF. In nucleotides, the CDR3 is TGTGCCAGCAGCTTATGGGAGGCGCCTACGCAGTATTTT.

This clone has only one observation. CDR3 nucleotides: TGTGCCAGTAGTATCAACCCCATGAGTTCCTATAATTCACCCCTCCACTTT. Translated: CASSINPMSSYNSPLHF. The chain recombines TRBV19 with TRBJ1-6; D gene unclear. Between the trimmed V and J ends, which lost 3 bases and 1 base, there was a span of 13 bases. This CDR3 has 17 amino acids. Looked up from germline, CDR1 is LNHDA and CDR2 is SQIVND (reference sequence).